This T cell receptor beta chain stems from a study of T cells in localized non-small cell lung cancer. Produced via immunoSEQ multiplex PCR; TCRdb's table is partial and in-frame only. Of under 55,000 clones listed, around three quarters were seen once; the top ten hold about 4%. Study-wide results and caveats: Sequencing was restricted to one tumor region; therefore, heterogeneity remains possible. Patients showing higher blood T cell density tended to see longer overall survival.

This clone was seen a handful of times. Its cognate antigen is unknown. This CDR3 region has 12 residues. V was cut by 10 bases and J by 5 bases, with 14 bases left in between. Germline values: CDR1 MDHEN, CDR2 SYDVKM. This specimen was PBMCs, taken before any cancer treatment. The V and J genes are TRBV28 and TRBJ2-5, with D perhaps matching TRBD2 (6 bases). This clonotype originated in a woman aged 40-69 years with stage II lung adenocarcinoma. The DNA of the CDR3 is TGTGCCATACTAACGGAGGGGGAGACCCAGTACTTC. Translating it yields CAILTEGETQYF.